This entry lists 32 T cell receptor beta chains sequenced from one sample in a study of graft-versus-host responses after intestinal transplantation. Their recognized antigens are unknown. The repertoire was sequenced with immunoSEQ multiplex PCR; TCRdb's copy has only in-frame clones and lacks some. Among 130,000 or so clones listed, 90% to 95% were seen once. The source material was unstimulated CD4+ T cells sorted from spleen or lymph node cells, sampled before intestinal transplant. These receptors were collected from a human donor who received an intestinal transplant.

The chain joins TRBV6-4 to TRBJ1-6; possible D gene TRBD1, 6 bases. Germline lookup yields CDR1 MRHNA and CDR2 SNTAGT. CDR3 length: 19 residues. Trimming left V 7 bases short and J 8 bases short, with 30 bases between. The CDR3 loop is CASISNRAFRVSTYSPLHF. In nucleotides, the CDR3 is TGTGCCAGCATTAGCAACAGGGCATTTAGGGTTTCGACTTATTCACCCCTCCACTTT.

This chain connects TRBV7-2 to TRBJ1-1; no definite D call. The V gene's germline CDR1 is SGHTA and CDR2 FQGNSA. The CDR3 covers 15 residues. The V gene lost 0 bases and the J gene lost 4 bases, with 12 bases spanning the gap. DNA for the CDR3: TGTGCCAGCAGCTTAGCGGAGGGCTGGGGCACTGAAGCTTTCTTT. Its protein product is CASSLAEGWGTEAFF.

The chain links TRBV5-1 to TRBJ2-1, with 9 bases fitting TRBD1. The CDR3 length is 15 residues. The germline V gene encodes CDR1 SGHRS and CDR2 YFSETQ. After removal of 6 bases from V and 2 bases from J, the junction contained 6 bases not matched to a gene. The CDR3 loop is CASINGQGPYNEQFF. The CDR3 region has the DNA TGCGCCAGCATCAATGGACAGGGGCCCTACAATGAGCAGTTCTTC.

This sequence joins TRBV7-3 and TRBJ1-6; tentatively, D is TRBD1 (6 bases). CDR1 and CDR2 (germline): SGHTA, FQGTGA. This CDR3 is built from 13 residues. V was pared by 4 bases and J by 10 bases, with 11 bases between. CDR3 in amino acids: CASSSTGASPLHF. CDR3 coding DNA: TGTGCCAGCAGCTCGACAGGTGCGTCACCCCTCCACTTT.

This chain links TRBV18 with TRBJ1-6, with D possibly TRBD1 on 6 matching bases. This CDR3 spans 16 amino acids. The V gene lost 0 bases and the J gene lost 8 bases, with 14 bases spanning the gap. The germline V gene has CDR1 KGHSH and CDR2 LQKENI. The CDR3 sequence: CASSPPAGGRDSPLHF. The CDR3 region has the DNA TGTGCCAGCTCACCACCGGCGGGGGGCCGCGATTCACCCCTCCACTTT.

This chain joins TRBV27 and TRBJ1-5; a weak D match, TRBD1 (6 bases). The CDR3 length is 16 residues. V shed 7 bases and J shed 6 bases, with 22 bases lying between them. Germline V CDR1 and CDR2: MNHEY, SMNVEV (reference sequence). The CDR3 DNA reads as TGTGCCAGCACCCCCCGGGGGACAACTCCGGGTCAGCCCCAGCATTTT. Its translation: CASTPRGTTPGQPQHF.

This chain uses TRBV7-9 with TRBJ1-6; D ambiguous. The CDR3 length is 14 residues. In germline, CDR1 is SEHNR, CDR2 FQNEAQ (reference sequence). The germline V and J ends were trimmed by 4 bases and 7 bases, with 11 bases remaining between them. CDR3 amino acids: CASSSESGNSPLHF. In nucleotides, the CDR3 is TGTGCCAGCAGCTCAGAAAGTGGGAATTCACCCCTCCACTTT.

The chain combines TRBV20-1 with TRBJ1-2; TRBD1 might be the D (5 bases). From germline, CDR1 is DFQATT and CDR2 SNEGSKA (reference sequence). V was cut by 5 bases and J by 10 bases, with 14 bases left in between. This CDR3 has 11 residues. The CDR3, as DNA: TGCAGTGCTTGGGGCCTCCTAGACTACACCTTC. It specifies CSAWGLLDYTF.

The chain couples TRBV4-1 to TRBJ1-6; 7 nucleotides match TRBD1. Germline V lookup: CDR1 MGHRA, CDR2 YSYEKL. Trimming at V came to 4 bases and at J to 7 bases, leaving 10 bases not matched to a gene. This CDR3 has 16 residues. Here the CDR3 reads CASSPIIRDRNSPLHF. The CDR3 DNA is TGCGCCAGCAGCCCTATAATCCGGGACAGAAATTCACCCCTCCACTTT.

J is TRBJ2-3 and V is TRBV2; D uncertain. Trimming removed 5 bases from V and 6 bases from J, with 18 bases in between. CDR3 size: 15 residues. The germline gives CDR1 SNHLY, CDR2 FYNNEI. CDR3 loop: CASSPSTRLADTQYF. In DNA, the CDR3 is TGTGCCAGCAGTCCAAGCACCCGACTTGCCGATACGCAGTATTTT.

The chain employs TRBV11-3 and TRBJ2-7, with D hard to call. The V gene's germline CDR1 is SGHNT and CDR2 YENEEA. V lost 1 base to trimming and J lost 6 bases, with 7 bases between them. The CDR3 is made up of 12 amino acids. The CDR3 protein is CASSLAGREQYF. In DNA, the CDR3 is TGTGCCAGCAGCTTAGCAGGCCGCGAGCAGTACTTC.

The chain combines TRBV18 with TRBJ1-1; 7 bases fit TRBD1. V shed 2 bases, J shed 5 bases, and the junction held 8 bases outside the gene matches. Germline assignment: CDR1 KGHSH and CDR2 LQKENI. CDR3 length equals 15 residues. CDR3: CASSPYEGARTEAFF. As DNA, the CDR3 is TGTGCCAGCTCACCATACGAGGGGGCGCGGACTGAAGCTTTCTTT.

The chain links TRBV6-5 to TRBJ1-2; TRBD1 matches at 7 bases. The CDR3 consists of 14 residues. From germline, CDR1 is MNHEY and CDR2 SVGAGI. The J segment lost 3 bases and the V segment lost 6 bases, leaving 7 bases of the junction unmatched. DNA of the CDR3: TGTGCCAGCAGAAAAGGGGGCAAGGACTATGGCTACACCTTC. Its translation is CASRKGGKDYGYTF.

The genes are TRBV11-2 and TRBJ1-2; the D gene is possibly TRBD1 (5 bases). This CDR3 has 12 amino acids. Per germline, CDR1 SGHAT and CDR2 FQNNGV. V was trimmed by 3 bases and J by 5 bases, leaving 7 bases between them. CDR3: CASSLGRYGYTF. The CDR3 DNA sequence: TGTGCCAGCAGCTTGGGACGGTATGGCTACACCTTC.

The chain couples TRBV9 to TRBJ1-3; a weak D match, TRBD1 (5 bases). This CDR3 spans 13 amino acids. Trimming pared 3 bases from V and 3 bases from J, leaving 7 bases between. Germline CDR1 is SGDLS and CDR2 is YYNGEE. CDR3 nucleotides: TGTGCCAGCAGCGAAGGGGATGGAAACACCATATATTTT. Protein product: CASSEGDGNTIYF.

This clone was picked up one time. The CDR3 protein is CSVAGTSGGGQETQYF. In DNA form, the CDR3 reads TGCAGCGTAGCCGGGACTAGCGGGGGGGGCCAAGAGACCCAGTACTTC. The chain links TRBV29-1 to TRBJ2-5, with 16 bases lining up with TRBD2. The CDR3 contains 16 residues. V lost 6 bases and J lost 1; bases outside the gene matches: 5. Germline V gene data show CDR1 as SQVTM and CDR2 as ANQGSEA.

The chain links TRBV7-6 to TRBJ1-5; 8 bases map to TRBD1. The CDR3 runs to 17 residues. V dropped 1 base and J dropped 1; count of bases not matched to a gene: 6. CDR1 SGHVS and CDR2 FNYEAQ come from the germline V gene. The chain's CDR3 is CASSLDPTGVSNQPQHF. The CDR3 DNA sequence: TGTGCCAGCAGCTTAGACCCGACAGGGGTAAGCAATCAGCCCCAGCATTTT.

This chain connects TRBV4-1 to TRBJ2-7; D unclear. With 4 bases removed from V and 3 bases from J, the gap between germline ends came to 13 bases. The germline V gene encodes CDR1 MGHRA and CDR2 YSYEKL. This CDR3 is 14 amino acids long. This CDR3 reads CASSPGEVFYEQYF. The CDR3 nucleotides are TGCGCCAGCAGCCCAGGAGAGGTCTTCTACGAGCAGTACTTC.

V gene TRBV5-5 combines with J gene TRBJ2-3; weak D call: TRBD1 (6 bases). The V end lost 2 bases, the J end lost 4 bases, and 11 bases lay between the germline ends. Germline CDR1 reads SGHKS; CDR2 reads YYEKEE (reference sequence). The CDR3 spans 14 residues. The CDR3 loop reads CASSFVQGADTQYF. CDR3 nucleotides: TGTGCCAGCAGCTTCGTACAGGGTGCAGATACGCAGTATTTT.

The chain employs TRBV19 and TRBJ1-5; possibly TRBD1 for D (5 bases). There are 13 residues in the CDR3. V lost 6 bases and J lost 4, with 10 bases in between. The germline CDR1 and CDR2 sequences are LNHDA and SQIVND (reference sequence). The CDR3 loop is CASSTHRNQPQHF. The CDR3 DNA reads TGTGCCAGTAGCACCCACAGGAATCAGCCCCAGCATTTT. Full variable domain (outside the CDR3, taken from reference TRBV19 and TRBJ1-5): DGGITQSPKYLFRKEGQNVTLSCEQNLNHDAMYWYRQDPGQGLRLIYYSQIVNDFQKGDIAEGYSVSREKKESFPLTVTSAQKNPTAFYLCASSTHRNQPQHFGDGTRLSIL.

The rearrangement joins TRBV5-1 to TRBJ1-2, with 11 positions matching TRBD1. The V segment lost 1 base and the J segment 2 bases; nucleotides outside the gene matches: 1. CDR3 length: 15 residues. CDR1 and CDR2 from the germline V gene are SGHRS and YFSETQ. Here the CDR3 DNA reads TGCGCCAGCAGCTTGAGGACAGGGGGCAACTATGGCTACACCTTC. It encodes CASSLRTGGNYGYTF.

The chain couples TRBV15 to TRBJ1-1; D not certain. CDR1 and CDR2 (germline): LNHNV, YYDKDF (reference sequence). CDR3 length: 13 residues. V lost 6 bases to trimming and J lost 3 bases, with 11 bases between them. The CDR3 loop is CATRDGFYTEAFF. In DNA form, the CDR3 reads TGTGCCACCAGGGACGGTTTCTACACTGAAGCTTTCTTT.

In regard to this clone: This specimen includes other DNA sequences encoding the same CDR3. The CDR3: CASSVGGIGELFF. The CDR3, as DNA: TGTGCCAGCAGCGTAGGGGGAATCGGGGAGCTGTTTTTT. The rearrangement uses TRBV9 and TRBJ2-2; D gene uncertain. The CDR3 contains 13 residues. Germline V gene sequence: CDR1 SGDLS, CDR2 YYNGEE. With 0 bases removed from V and 7 bases from J, the gap between germline ends came to 7 bases. Full variable domain (missing parts from reference TRBV9 and TRBJ2-2): DSGVTQTPKHLITATGQRVTLRCSPRSGDLSVYWYQQSLDQGLQFLIQYYNGEERAKGNILERFSAQQFPDLHSELNLSSLELGDSALYFCASSVGGIGELFFGEGSRLTVL.

A single count supports this clone. CDR3 sequence reads: CATSFDPGIKLFF. CDR3 in DNA: TGTGCCACCAGCTTTGACCCCGGGATAAAACTGTTTTTT. This chain joins TRBV15 and TRBJ1-4; D unresolved. Germline V gene data show CDR1 as LNHNV and CDR2 as YYDKDF (reference sequence). The ends were cut back, 5 bases at V and 10 bases at J, with 14 bases in the middle. This CDR3 is built from 13 residues.

This clone was seen more than once but under ten times. The J gene is TRBJ1-6, the V gene TRBV19; D is unclear. V was trimmed by 5 bases and J by 9 bases, leaving 11 bases between them. The CDR3 has 13 residues. CDR1 is LNHDA, CDR2 SQIVND, per germline (reference sequence). The CDR3 spells CASSDWRASPLHF. CDR3 nucleotides: TGTGCCAGTAGTGATTGGAGGGCTTCACCCCTCCACTTT.

The genes are TRBV5-1 and TRBJ1-2; a possible D gene is TRBD1 (5 bases). CDR3 length: 15 amino acids. From germline, CDR1 is SGHRS and CDR2 YFSETQ. With 4 bases removed from V and 1 base from J, the gap between germline ends came to 14 bases. The chain's CDR3 is CASSPRGGINYGYTF. DNA of the CDR3: TGCGCCAGCAGCCCAAGGGGAGGAATTAACTATGGCTACACCTTC.

The V and J genes are TRBV4-2 and TRBJ2-3; D unclear. Trimming shortened V by 4 bases and J by 0 bases, and 20 bases separated the two germline ends. The CDR3 has 18 residues. Germline values: CDR1 LGHNA, CDR2 YNFKEQ. CDR3 DNA: TGTGCCAGCAGCCTCCAGGCGCCTAGTGACACTAGCACAGATACGCAGTATTTT. This sequence encodes CASSLQAPSDTSTDTQYF.

The chain uses TRBV6-1 and TRBJ2-1, with 10 positions matching TRBD1. V trimming: 4 bases; J trimming: 2 bases; junction bases outside the gene matches: 5. The CDR3 runs 16 residues. Per the germline V gene, CDR1 is MNHNS and CDR2 is SASEGT. The chain's CDR3 is CASSGPGQGPYNEQFF. The CDR3 DNA is TGTGCCAGCAGTGGACCGGGACAGGGGCCCTACAATGAGCAGTTCTTC.

This clone was seen a single time. This chain connects TRBV2 to TRBJ2-1; maybe TRBD2 (5 bases). V shed 10 bases and J shed 3 bases, with 13 bases lying between them. This CDR3 region has 13 residues. Germline V lookup: CDR1 SNHLY, CDR2 FYNNEI. This CDR3 reads CAMSRTGYNEQFF. In nucleotides, the CDR3 is TGTGCCATGAGCCGGACTGGCTACAATGAGCAGTTCTTC. Supplemented by reference TRBV2 and TRBJ2-1, the full variable domain reads EPEVTQTPSHQVTQMGQEVILRCVPISNHLYFYWYRQILGQKVEFLVSFYNNEISEKSEIFDDQFSVERPDGSNFTLKIRSTKLEDSAMYFCAMSRTGYNEQFFGPGTRLTVL.

The chain employs TRBV19 and TRBJ1-2; D unclear. Germline V lookup: CDR1 LNHDA, CDR2 SQIVND (reference sequence). V lost 6 bases, J lost 3 bases, and 20 bases lay in between. The CDR3 sequence is 16 residues long. CDR3 loop: CASSSYKSRSYYGYTF. The CDR3, as DNA: TGTGCCAGTAGCTCTTACAAGAGTAGGAGTTACTATGGCTACACCTTC.

This clone appeared a few times. This rearrangement joins TRBV6-1 to TRBJ2-1; 12 bases align to TRBD2. The J segment lost 7 bases and the V segment lost 11 bases, leaving 9 bases of the junction unmatched. Per germline, CDR1 MNHNS and CDR2 SASEGT. The CDR3 has 14 amino acids. The CDR3 bases are TGTGCCGGCTCGACTAGCGGGGGAACGAATGAGCAGTTCTTC. It codes for CAGSTSGGTNEQFF.

The chain joins TRBV9 to TRBJ2-7, with a weak D call TRBD2 (7 bases). This CDR3 region has 14 residues. V was trimmed by 4 bases and J by 7 bases, leaving 18 bases between them. CDR1 and CDR2 (germline): SGDLS, YYNGEE. CDR3 sequence: CASSPGGGSEEQYF. The CDR3 DNA reads TGTGCCAGCAGCCCCGGCGGGGGCTCAGAGGAGCAGTACTTC.